The 18 T cell receptor beta chains below come from one sample, sequenced in a study of cytomegalovirus exposure and HLA in healthy donors. With 60 Vbeta and 13 Jbeta primers, the PCR was carried out. Here immunoSEQ multiplex PCR was the method, and the copy in TCRdb shows in-frame clones only, minus some. The sample lists under 150,000 clones, about 68% seen once, with 8.5% to 9.5% in the top ten. Sequenced material: PBMCs. These receptors all stem from a woman in her thirties or forties in good health and CMV-seropositive.

This clone was detected only a few times. CDR3 DNA sequence: TGTGCCAGCAGCCGCCTAGGGAGGACTAGCGGGGGCCTTTACGAGCAGTACTTC. Amino acids: CASSRLGRTSGGLYEQYF. The rearrangement joins TRBV28 to TRBJ2-7; the match to TRBD2 covers 13 bases. The CDR3 is 18 residues long. The V and J ends lost 6 bases and 4 bases, in that order; junction bases with no gene match: 15. Germline lookup yields CDR1 MDHEN and CDR2 SYDVKM. The full variable domain, in which reference TRBV28 and TRBJ2-7 provide the parts outside the CDR3, is DVKVTQSSRYLVKRTGEKVFLECVQDMDHENMFWYRQDPGLGLRLIYFSYDVKMKEKGDIPEGYSVSREKKERFSLILESASTNQTSMYLCASSRLGRTSGGLYEQYFGPGTRLTVT.

The CDR3 is CASSLGTGHEKLFF. CDR3 nucleotides: TGTGCCAGCAGTTTGGGGACAGGGCACGAAAAACTGTTTTTT. The chain combines TRBV27 with TRBJ1-4, with TRBD1 identical over 9 bases. V lost 3 bases to trimming and J lost 8 bases; unmatched junction nucleotides: 4. CDR1 MNHEY and CDR2 SMNVEV come from the germline V gene (reference sequence). The CDR3 is 14 amino acids.

V usage is TRBV28 and J usage is TRBJ2-7; D might be TRBD2 (5 bases). Trimming took off 5 bases at V and 0 bases at J, with 11 bases between the two ends. The CDR3 covers 14 residues. Germline V gene lookup returns CDR1 MDHEN and CDR2 SYDVKM. The CDR3 loop is CASSRGRSSYEQYF. DNA for the CDR3: TGTGCCAGCAGTAGAGGGCGGAGCTCCTACGAGCAGTACTTC. Looking up the rest from reference TRBV28 and TRBJ2-7 gives the full variable domain: DVKVTQSSRYLVKRTGEKVFLECVQDMDHENMFWYRQDPGLGLRLIYFSYDVKMKEKGDIPEGYSVSREKKERFSLILESASTNQTSMYLCASSRGRSSYEQYFGPGTRLTVT.

This clone has only one observation. V gene TRBV4-3 combines with J gene TRBJ2-7, with 7 bases identical to TRBD1. This CDR3 spans 16 amino acids. Per germline, CDR1 LGHNA and CDR2 YSLEER. The junction had 11 bases not matched to a gene; V was cut back by 4 bases and J by 2 bases. CDR3 protein: CASSRSGQLTPYEQYF. DNA for the CDR3: TGCGCCAGCAGCCGTTCGGGACAGCTAACTCCCTACGAGCAGTACTTC.

The genes are TRBV2 and TRBJ1-5, with TRBD1 identical over 9 bases. V trimming: 6 bases; J trimming: 7 bases; junction bases outside the gene matches: 7. Per the germline V gene, CDR1 is SNHLY and CDR2 is FYNNEI. This CDR3 comprises 14 residues. The CDR3 reads CASSWGQGEQPQHF. CDR3 nucleotides: TGTGCCAGCAGCTGGGGACAGGGCGAGCAGCCCCAGCATTTT.

This clone was recorded only once. The genes are TRBV5-8 and TRBJ2-2; 15 bases line up with TRBD2. This CDR3 is 19 amino acids long. Looked up from germline, CDR1 is SGHTS and CDR2 is YDEGEE. J lost 1 base, V lost 4 bases, and 8 bases had no gene match. The CDR3 nucleotides are TGTGCCAGCAGCCCGGTAGCGGGACTAGCGGGAGGGAACACCGGGGAGCTGTTTTTT. It translates to CASSPVAGLAGGNTGELFF.

V and J are TRBV6-4 and TRBJ2-1; TRBD2 matches at 8 bases. Germline V gives CDR1 MRHNA, CDR2 SNTAGT. This CDR3 has 13 residues. V lost 6 bases and J lost 5; bases outside the gene matches: 3. The CDR3, as DNA: TGTGCCAGCAGCTTAGCGGGGAACAATGAGCAGTTCTTC. This translates into CASSLAGNNEQFF.

The rearrangement uses TRBV9 and TRBJ1-5; TRBD1 matches 8 bases. In germline, CDR1 is SGDLS, CDR2 YYNGEE. The ends lost 2 bases at V and 1 base at J; junction bases unmatched: 2. The CDR3 totals 15 residues. The CDR3 region is CASSVTGGSNQPQHF. The CDR3 bases are TGTGCCAGCAGCGTCACAGGGGGAAGCAATCAGCCCCAGCATTTT.

This clone appeared once. The chain uses TRBV6-6 and TRBJ2-1; 9 bases fit TRBD2. Germline V gene lookup returns CDR1 MNHNY and CDR2 SVGAGI (reference sequence). V lost 0 bases, J lost 12 bases, and 9 bases stayed unmatched. The CDR3 contains 15 residues. CDR3 protein: CASSYSAGGQSGQFF. The CDR3 DNA reads as TGTGCCAGCAGTTACTCGGCGGGAGGGCAGAGCGGGCAGTTCTTC.

In this sample, this clone turned up a few times. This chain connects TRBV7-3 to TRBJ2-1; 7 nucleotides line up with TRBD2. CDR1 is SGHTA and CDR2 is FQGTGA in the germline V gene. CDR3 length equals 17 residues. J was trimmed by 0 bases and V by 2 bases; bases with no gene match: 7. In DNA, the CDR3 is TGTGCCAGCAGCTTATTAGCGGGCTTAAGCTCCTACAATGAGCAGTTCTTC. Its protein product is CASSLLAGLSSYNEQFF.

The V call is TRBV11-2, the J call TRBJ2-1, with TRBD2 matching 10 bases. The CDR3 covers 15 residues. From germline, CDR1 is SGHAT and CDR2 FQNNGV. V shed 2 bases, J shed 7 bases, and the junction held 5 bases outside the gene matches. In DNA form, the CDR3 reads TGTGCCAGCAGCTTACCTCTAGCGGGAGAGAATGAGCAGTTCTTC. It specifies CASSLPLAGENEQFF.

This clone has just a few counts. This chain uses TRBV6-5 with TRBJ1-1; D call uncertain. From germline, CDR1 is MNHEY and CDR2 SVGAGI. CDR3 length equals 15 residues. The V and J ends lost 0 bases and 0 bases respectively, with 8 bases between them. The CDR3 nucleotides read TGTGCCAGCAGTTACTCGACTAGAATGAACACTGAAGCTTTCTTT. This encodes CASSYSTRMNTEAFF.

V usage is TRBV7-3 and J usage is TRBJ1-1; no clear D. The CDR3 totals 17 residues. The ends were cut back, 4 bases at V and 0 bases at J, with 18 bases in the middle. Germline V gene data show CDR1 as SGHTA and CDR2 as FQGTGA. DNA of the CDR3: TGTGCCAGCAGCTCCCATTTGCGCCAGGTCATGAACACTGAAGCTTTCTTT. Translated, it gives CASSSHLRQVMNTEAFF.

This sequence joins TRBV7-9 and TRBJ2-5, with TRBD1 matching over 7 bases. Looked up from germline, CDR1 is SEHNR and CDR2 is FQNEAQ (reference sequence). J lost 5 bases, V lost 5 bases, and 11 bases had no gene match. There are 15 residues in the CDR3. This CDR3 is CASSPDRVLMETQYF. CDR3 sequence (DNA): TGTGCCAGCAGCCCAGACAGGGTTTTGATGGAGACCCAGTACTTC. The full variable domain, in which reference TRBV7-9 and TRBJ2-5 provide the parts outside the CDR3, is DTGVSQNPRHKITKRGQNVTFRCDPISEHNRLYWYRQTLGQGPEFLTYFQNEAQLEKSRLLSDRFSAERPKGSFSTLEIQRTEQGDSAMYLCASSPDRVLMETQYFGPGTRLLVL.

With regard to this clone: Other DNA sequences of this sample code for an identical CDR3. J is TRBJ1-2 and V is TRBV7-2; 8 positions agree with TRBD1. Germline values: CDR1 SGHTA, CDR2 FQGNSA. V lost 0 bases to trimming and J lost 0 bases; unmatched junction nucleotides: 3. This CDR3 has 16 amino acids. The CDR3 DNA is TGTGCCAGCAGCTTAGCCAGGGGGCGAGCTAACTATGGCTACACCTTC. Residues: CASSLARGRANYGYTF.

This chain links TRBV29-1 with TRBJ2-7, with 8 bases lining up with TRBD2. Germline V CDR1 and CDR2: SQVTM, ANQGSEA. Germline trimming cut 4 bases from V and 4 bases from J; bases unmatched to any gene: 9. The CDR3 consists of 14 residues. The CDR3 here is CSVGKAGEIYEQYF. The CDR3 nucleotides read TGCAGCGTTGGGAAAGCGGGAGAAATTTACGAGCAGTACTTC.

This clone occurred a few times. The J gene is TRBJ1-3, the V gene TRBV9, with D unclear. V was pared by 0 bases and J by 0 bases, with 10 bases between. CDR3 size: 16 residues. Germline-derived CDR1 and CDR2 are SGDLS and YYNGEE. DNA for the CDR3: TGTGCCAGCAGCGTAGGTGGGCCGAGCTCTGGAAACACCATATATTTT. This encodes CASSVGGPSSGNTIYF.

The chain uses TRBV7-2 and TRBJ1-2, with no clear D. The length of the CDR3 is 16 residues. Looked up from germline, CDR1 is SGHTA and CDR2 is FQGNSA. Trimming shortened V by 1 base and J by 4 bases, and 16 bases separated the two germline ends. The CDR3 reads CASSLDLFSGAYGYTF. As DNA, the CDR3 is TGTGCCAGCAGCTTAGATCTATTTAGTGGTGCCTATGGCTACACCTTC.